The TCR beta chain under discussion was sequenced for a study of identical twins. Via MiXCR, TCRdb re-called the 5' RACE reads, giving one row per CDR3 protein. This sample yields around 680,000 distinct CDR3 sequences, of which 8% to 9% are seen a single time; approximately 0.96% belongs to the top ten. V was shortened by 4 bases and J by 3 bases, with 8 bases between the two germline ends. The CDR3 is 12 amino acids. Per germline, CDR1 DFQATT and CDR2 SNEGSKA (reference sequence). There are many counts of this clonotype. These data also formed part of another study, on yellow fever vaccine responses in identical twins.

This TCR derives from a woman between 18 and 29 years old in good health. Specimen: PBMCs. This chain uses TRBV20-1 with TRBJ2-3; weak D call: TRBD2 (5 bases). The CDR3 sequence is CSATTGTDTQYF. CDR3 bases: TGCAGTGCTACCACGGGAACAGATACGCAGTATTTT.